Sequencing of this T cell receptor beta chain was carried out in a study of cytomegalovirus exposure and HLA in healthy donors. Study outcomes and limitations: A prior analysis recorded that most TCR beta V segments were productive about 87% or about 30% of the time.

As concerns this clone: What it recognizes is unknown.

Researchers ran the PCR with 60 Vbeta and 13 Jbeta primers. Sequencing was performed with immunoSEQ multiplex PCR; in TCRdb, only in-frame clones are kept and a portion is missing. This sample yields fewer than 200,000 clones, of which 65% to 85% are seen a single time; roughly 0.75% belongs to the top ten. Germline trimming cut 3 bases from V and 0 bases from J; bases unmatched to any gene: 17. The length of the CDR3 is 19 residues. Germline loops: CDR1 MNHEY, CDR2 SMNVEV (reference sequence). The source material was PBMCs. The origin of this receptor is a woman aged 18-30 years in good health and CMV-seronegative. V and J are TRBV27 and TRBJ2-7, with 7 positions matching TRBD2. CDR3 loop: CASSLEVMTSRGSSYEQYF. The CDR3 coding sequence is TGTGCCAGCAGTTTGGAAGTAATGACGTCGCGGGGGAGCTCCTACGAGCAGTACTTC.